This paragraph reports one T cell receptor beta chain. The assay was immunoSEQ multiplex PCR, and TCRdb's table has in-frame clones only and misses some. Found here are 220,000 or so clones, under 90% of them singletons; the top ten hold 15% to 20%. The record originates from a study of blood T cell repertoires in COVID-19. Study-level information: Researchers got acute and convalescent COVID-19 samples from the United States, Italy and Spain.

CDR1 and CDR2 from the germline V gene are MNHEY and SVGEGT. V lost 1 base to trimming and J lost 7 bases, with 4 bases between them. This CDR3 region has 11 residues. The genes are TRBV6-2 or TRBV6-3 and TRBJ2-5, with D unclear. The receptor's source is a young man with active or convalescent COVID-19. Input material: peripheral blood. The CDR3 region has the DNA TGTGCCAGCAGTTACTACGGGACCCAGTACTTC. Translated: CASSYYGTQYF.